These 11 T cell receptor beta chains were sequenced from one sample in a study of blood T cell repertoires in COVID-19. Sequencing used immunoSEQ multiplex PCR; TCRdb keeps in-frame clones, though not all of them. The sample contains hundreds of thousands of clones, approximately 84% of which appear only once. Material for sequencing was PBMCs or T cells enriched from blood (not recorded which). All receptors derive from a woman between 40 and 50 years old with acute COVID-19.

The V and J genes are TRBV18 and TRBJ1-1, with a weak D call TRBD1 (6 bases). Deletions cut 4 bases from V and 6 bases from J, with 18 bases between. The CDR3 is 15 residues long. Germline loops: CDR1 KGHSH, CDR2 LQKENI. The CDR3 nucleotides are TGTGCCAGCTCACTAGAACAGGGTTTTTGGGCTGAAGCTTTCTTT. Translated, it gives CASSLEQGFWAEAFF. The full variable domain, rest sourced from reference TRBV18 and TRBJ1-1, is NAGVMQNPRHLVRRRGQEARLRCSPMKGHSHVYWYRQLPEEGLKFMVYLQKENIIDESGMPKERFSAEFPKEGPSILRIQQVVRGDSAAYFCASSLEQGFWAEAFFGQGTRLTVV.

The rearrangement uses TRBV20-1 and TRBJ2-1; the D gene is possibly TRBD2 (5 bases). The CDR3 totals 14 residues. Trimming took 3 bases from V and 3 from J, leaving 12 bases between them. Germline CDR1 is DFQATT and CDR2 is SNEGSKA (reference sequence). The CDR3 region is CSASVVAIYNEQFF. The CDR3 DNA is TGCAGTGCTAGTGTGGTAGCGATCTACAATGAGCAGTTCTTC.

The V call is TRBV19, the J call TRBJ1-1; D remains ambiguous. The CDR3 spans 15 residues. The V end was cut by 1 base, the J end by 2 bases, with 11 bases between. Germline values: CDR1 LNHDA, CDR2 SQIVND (reference sequence). CDR3 DNA sequence: TGTGCCAGTAGTATAGGGGAGGGTCCCAACACTGAAGCTTTCTTT. Amino acid sequence: CASSIGEGPNTEAFF.

The J gene is TRBJ2-1, the V gene TRBV7-2; 11 bases map to TRBD2. In germline, CDR1 is SGHTA, CDR2 FQGNSA. CDR3 length: 18 amino acids. The V segment lost 3 bases and the J segment 0 bases; nucleotides outside the gene matches: 7. The CDR3 region is CASSLHTSGSLSYNEQFF. In DNA, the CDR3 is TGTGCCAGCAGCTTGCACACTAGCGGGAGCCTCTCCTACAATGAGCAGTTCTTC.

The chain carries TRBV11-3 and TRBJ2-7; TRBD2 agrees at 8 bases. Trimming cost V 1 base and J 4 bases; bases outside gene matches: 0. The CDR3 is 13 residues long. Germline CDR1 reads SGHNT; CDR2 reads YENEEA. CDR3 sequence (DNA): TGTGCCAGCAGCTTAGGCGGGAGGTACGAGCAGTACTTC. Amino acids: CASSLGGRYEQYF.

The gene calls are TRBV7-8 and TRBJ1-2; D possibly corresponds to TRBD1 (6 bases). V was pared by 11 bases and J by 2 bases, with 15 bases between. Germline V gives CDR1 SGHVS, CDR2 FQNEAQ. The CDR3 loop spans 13 amino acids. CDR3 loop: CAGSRGQNYGYTF. The CDR3 coding sequence is TGTGCCGGAAGCCGGGGACAAAACTATGGCTACACCTTC.

CDR3 coding DNA: TGTGCCAGCAGCTTTAGCACTAGCGGGAGCTATGAGCAGTTCTTC. Encoded protein: CASSFSTSGSYEQFF. The chain couples TRBV11-2 to TRBJ2-1; 11 bases agree with TRBD2. This CDR3 has 15 residues. Trimming cost V 3 bases and J 8 bases; bases outside gene matches: 6. The V gene's germline CDR1 is SGHAT and CDR2 FQNNGV.

The chain employs TRBV4-2 and TRBJ2-3; D is possibly TRBD2 (6 bases). The CDR3 has 16 residues. V was pared by 1 base and J by 4 bases, with 15 bases between. Germline V gives CDR1 LGHNA, CDR2 YNFKEQ. The CDR3 region is CASSQGASVLSDTQYF. The CDR3, as DNA: TGTGCCAGCAGCCAAGGGGCTAGCGTTCTGTCAGATACGCAGTATTTT.

This clone was counted ten times or more. J is TRBJ2-6 and V is TRBV5-4; D call uncertain. The V end was cut by 0 bases, the J end by 0 bases, with 4 bases between. Looked up from germline, CDR1 is SGHNT and CDR2 is YYREEE (reference sequence). The CDR3 covers 15 residues. CDR3 sequence (DNA): TGTGCCAGCAGCTTGGTCAACTCTGGGGCCAACGTCCTGACTTTC. Its translation: CASSLVNSGANVLTF.

The chain uses TRBV7-9 and TRBJ2-7; 10 bases are shared with TRBD1. The CDR3 runs 18 residues. V shed 6 bases and J 2 bases; nucleotides not matched to a gene: 16. Germline assignment: CDR1 SEHNR and CDR2 FQNEAQ (reference sequence). The CDR3, as DNA: TGTGCCAGCAGAGGACAGGGGGAAAGCGGGGGTGCCCCCTACGAGCAGTACTTC. This translates into CASRGQGESGGAPYEQYF.

This clone was detected once. It may be a read error: a sequence one base away is much more abundant. The J gene is TRBJ2-1, the V gene TRBV7-9; unclear D gene. Trimming stripped 1 base from V and 6 bases from J, with 4 bases between. The germline V gene has CDR1 SEHNR and CDR2 FQNEAQ (reference sequence). The CDR3 runs to 12 residues. The CDR3 nucleotides are TGTGCCAGCAGCTTAGTCGGCAATGAGCAGTTCTTC. Translation gives CASSLVGNEQFF.